These 31 T cell receptor beta chains share one sample of origin, sequenced in a study of blood T cell repertoires in COVID-19. Only in-frame clones appear in the TCRdb table, and some are missing; sequencing was by immunoSEQ multiplex PCR. The sample lists 120,000 or so clones; 78% were seen once. Sequences were obtained from peripheral blood. Every receptor here comes from a man between 65 and 79 years old with acute or convalescent COVID-19.

At least ten counts were recorded for this clone. This sequence joins TRBV12-3 or TRBV12-4 and TRBJ1-3, with D hard to call. V lost 7 bases and J lost 4, with 11 bases in between. CDR3 length equals 13 residues. The CDR3 sequence: CASTEYGGNTIYF. CDR3 in DNA: TGTGCCAGCACCGAATACGGGGGAAACACCATATATTTT.

CDR3 nucleotides: TGTGCCAGCAGTTCGAGACAGGCTAACTTCTATGGCTACACCTTC. The encoded protein is CASSSRQANFYGYTF. This rearrangement joins TRBV27 to TRBJ1-2; D may be TRBD1 (6 bases). The CDR3 totals 15 residues. Germline-derived CDR1 and CDR2 are MNHEY and SMNVEV (reference sequence). V was pared by 4 bases and J by 4 bases, with 16 bases between.

The rearrangement joins TRBV10-3 to TRBJ2-2; 7 nucleotides line up with TRBD2. The CDR3 spans 15 residues. CDR1 ENHRY and CDR2 SYGVKD come from the germline V gene. The V and J ends lost 10 bases and 5 bases, in that order; junction bases with no gene match: 13. CDR3 nucleotide sequence: TGTGCCACCACTATGGGGGGGGACGGGACCGGGGAGCTGTTTTTT. Protein: CATTMGGDGTGELFF.

The chain links TRBV12-5 to TRBJ2-2, with 13 nucleotides matching TRBD2. V was clipped by 3 bases and J by 4 bases; unmatched bases: 14. This CDR3 region has 20 residues. Germline CDR1 is LGHNT and CDR2 is FRNRAP. The CDR3 is CASGFLPTSGGAVGTGELFF. CDR3 in DNA: TGTGCTAGTGGTTTCCTACCTACTAGCGGGGGGGCCGTTGGCACCGGGGAGCTGTTTTTT.

The CDR3 DNA reads as TGCGCCAGCAGCCCCCGGTTCCAAGAGACCCAGTACTTC. This encodes CASSPRFQETQYF. This sequence joins TRBV4-3 and TRBJ2-5; D gene ambiguous. This CDR3 has 13 amino acids. Trimming took 4 bases from V and 1 from J, leaving 7 bases between them. In germline, CDR1 is LGHNA, CDR2 YSLEER.

The chain has TRBV4-2 and TRBJ2-7, with 9 bases that match TRBD2. This CDR3 comprises 15 residues. The germline CDR1 and CDR2 sequences are LGHNA and YNFKEQ. The V segment lost 3 bases and the J segment 3 bases; nucleotides outside the gene matches: 6. CDR3: CASSHLTSGGYEQYF. CDR3 nucleotides: TGTGCCAGCAGCCACCTGACTAGCGGTGGCTACGAGCAGTACTTC.

V gene TRBV6-4 combines with J gene TRBJ2-7; 8 nucleotides match TRBD2. The trim removed 7 bases at V and 7 bases at J, leaving 15 bases unmatched. This CDR3 region has 15 residues. Germline CDR1 MRHNA, CDR2 SNTAGT. This CDR3 reads CASILIRGGRWEQYF. The CDR3 region has the DNA TGTGCCAGCATATTGATACGGGGGGGGCGATGGGAGCAGTACTTC.

The genes are TRBV5-1 and TRBJ2-3; D is unresolved. This CDR3 has 14 amino acids. CDR1 is SGHRS and CDR2 is YFSETQ in the germline V gene. Trimming removed 0 bases at V and 4 bases at J, with 9 bases between. The CDR3 sequence is CASSLVASADTQYF. In DNA, the CDR3 is TGCGCCAGCAGCTTGGTGGCGAGCGCAGATACGCAGTATTTT.

V and J are TRBV4-2 and TRBJ1-2; 7 bases are shared with TRBD1. Germline-derived CDR1 and CDR2 are LGHNA and YNFKEQ. The ends lost 3 bases at V and 0 bases at J; junction bases unmatched: 10. CDR3 length: 17 amino acids. The chain's CDR3 is CASSQRQGWTTNYGYTF. As DNA, the CDR3 is TGTGCCAGCAGCCAGAGACAGGGTTGGACCACTAACTATGGCTACACCTTC.

The J gene is TRBJ1-1, the V gene TRBV5-3; D might be TRBD1 (6 bases). TRBV5-3 is treated as an ORF (open reading frame) with a function not yet certain. This CDR3 contains 17 residues. V was pared by 2 bases and J by 6 bases, with 23 bases between. CDR3 sequence (DNA): TGTGCCAGAAGCTTTTCAATTGACACAGGGTATGGGGCTGAAGCTTTCTTT. It yields the protein CARSFSIDTGYGAEAFF.

This clone has only a few counts. DNA for the CDR3: TGCGCCAGCAAATATCACACCATATATTTT. Translation gives CASKYHTIYF. The genes are TRBV10-1 and TRBJ1-3; no clear D gene. CDR1 WNHNN and CDR2 SYGVQD come from the germline V gene (reference sequence). This CDR3 contains 10 residues. V dropped 7 bases and J dropped 8 bases, with 6 bases sitting between them.

The gene calls are TRBV4-2 and TRBJ2-1, with TRBD1 matching 9 bases. V was pared by 6 bases and J by 7 bases, with 19 bases of the junction left unmatched. The CDR3 has 18 amino acids. Germline V CDR1 and CDR2: LGHNA, YNFKEQ. The CDR3 loop reads CASSNLPGTGTGRNEQFF. CDR3 sequence (DNA): TGTGCCAGCAGTAATCTACCCGGAACCGGGACAGGGAGGAATGAGCAGTTCTTC.

This chain links TRBV7-2 with TRBJ1-2, with D uncertain. Germline loops: CDR1 SGHTA, CDR2 FQGNSA. There are 15 residues in the CDR3. The V gene lost 7 bases and the J gene lost 4 bases, with 19 bases spanning the gap. Here the CDR3 DNA reads TGTGCCAGCAACCTACCAGCGACGGGTGGCTATGGCTACACCTTC. It yields the protein CASNLPATGGYGYTF.

This chain links TRBV2 with TRBJ2-1, with D tentatively TRBD2 (5 bases). Trimming took 1 base from V and 8 from J, leaving 6 bases between them. This CDR3 is 12 amino acids long. The germline V gene encodes CDR1 SNHLY and CDR2 FYNNEI. CDR3: CASSEGRHEQFF. For the CDR3, the DNA is TGTGCCAGCAGTGAAGGGAGGCATGAGCAGTTCTTC.

The chain joins TRBV4-2 to TRBJ2-3, with 14 bases matching TRBD2. The CDR3 totals 19 residues. Germline CDR1 reads LGHNA; CDR2 reads YNFKEQ. Germline trimming cut 1 base from V and 2 bases from J; bases unmatched to any gene: 8. CDR3: CASSQVTSGGVGATDTQYF. The CDR3 region has the DNA TGTGCCAGCAGCCAAGTGACTAGCGGGGGGGTTGGGGCCACAGATACGCAGTATTTT.

This chain connects TRBV3-1 (or the pseudogene TRBV3-2) to TRBJ1-6; D is uncertain. V was pared by 0 bases and J by 6 bases, with 6 bases between. Germline V gives CDR1 LGHDT, CDR2 YNNKEL (reference sequence). This CDR3 is built from 14 residues. CDR3 protein: CASSQEHSNSPLHF. As DNA, the CDR3 is TGTGCCAGCAGCCAAGAACACAGTAATTCACCCCTCCACTTT.

J is TRBJ2-1 and V is TRBV19; TRBD2 agrees at 7 bases. With 4 bases clipped from V and 10 bases from J, the junction kept 1 base outside the gene matches. The germline CDR1 and CDR2 sequences are LNHDA and SQIVND (reference sequence). This CDR3 is built from 11 residues. The CDR3 coding sequence is TGTGCCAGTAGTAAGGGACTAGAGCAGTTCTTC. It encodes CASSKGLEQFF.

This rearrangement joins TRBV9 to TRBJ1-3; 8 bases align to TRBD1. CDR1 and CDR2 from the germline V gene are SGDLS and YYNGEE. This CDR3 region has 17 residues. The V and J ends lost 1 base and 4 bases, in that order; junction bases with no gene match: 10. The CDR3 DNA is TGTGCCAGCAGCGTAAACCCCTCAGGGGGCCGGGGAAACACCATATATTTT. The encoded protein is CASSVNPSGGRGNTIYF.

The chain combines TRBV7-6 with TRBJ2-3, with 9 bases matching TRBD2. V shed 1 base and J 3 bases; nucleotides not matched to a gene: 5. The CDR3 sequence is 16 residues long. In germline, CDR1 is SGHVS, CDR2 FNYEAQ. Here the CDR3 DNA reads TGTGCCAGCAGCTTAGGCGGGGGGGCCAAGACAGATACGCAGTATTTT. Protein: CASSLGGGAKTDTQYF.

The chain carries TRBV4-3 and TRBJ1-2, with 7 bases identical to TRBD1. V shed 1 base and J 2 bases; nucleotides not matched to a gene: 1. The germline V gene encodes CDR1 LGHNA and CDR2 YSLEER. The CDR3 is 14 amino acids. CDR3 sequence: CASSQVQGNYGYTF. The CDR3 bases are TGCGCCAGCAGCCAAGTACAGGGGAACTATGGCTACACCTTC.

Turning to this clone: Without the conserved terminal phenylalanine or tryptophan, this CDR3 likely stems from a read error. It is unclear where the CDR3 begins or ends on the DNA, so no DNA is shown, and the CDR3 is as TCRdb lists it. The chain couples TRBV10-3 to TRBJ1-2. The CDR3 spans 13 residues, counting both ends. Per the germline V gene, CDR1 is ENHRY and CDR2 is SYGVKD. The chain's CDR3 is CAISESNSGTPSI.

In its sample, this clone was seen once. The gene calls are TRBV7-9 and TRBJ1-1; no reliable D call. Germline CDR1 and CDR2: SEHNR and FQNEAQ (reference sequence). The CDR3 length is 15 residues. Trimming took off 4 bases at V and 0 bases at J, with 12 bases between the two ends. CDR3 sequence (DNA): TGTGCCAGCAGCTCAATACAGCGGTTGAACACTGAAGCTTTCTTT. Protein sequence: CASSSIQRLNTEAFF. The variable domain in full, with the rest retrieved from reference TRBV7-9 and TRBJ1-1, is DTGVSQNPRHKITKRGQNVTFRCDPISEHNRLYWYRQTLGQGPEFLTYFQNEAQLEKSRLLSDRFSAERPKGSFSTLEIQRTEQGDSAMYLCASSSIQRLNTEAFFGQGTRLTVV.

This chain uses TRBV27 with TRBJ1-1; TRBD1 matches 7 bases. Trimming cost V 8 bases and J 4 bases; bases outside gene matches: 19. This CDR3 is built from 17 residues. CDR1 is MNHEY, CDR2 SMNVEV, per germline (reference sequence). Written as DNA, the CDR3 is TGTGCCAGCGCCAGGGATCTTGGGCAGGGGGGAATCACTGAAGCTTTCTTT. This gives the protein CASARDLGQGGITEAFF.

The chain recombines TRBV5-1 with TRBJ2-1; tentatively, D is TRBD2 (5 bases). The germline V gene encodes CDR1 SGHRS and CDR2 YFSETQ. This CDR3 has 15 residues. The germline V and J ends were trimmed by 2 bases and 0 bases, with 9 bases remaining between them. The CDR3, as DNA: TGCGCCAGCAGCTTAGAGGGCCGCTCCTACAATGAGCAGTTCTTC. Translation gives CASSLEGRSYNEQFF.

The chain recombines TRBV11-3 with TRBJ2-6; TRBD1 might be the D (6 bases). Germline assignment: CDR1 SGHNT and CDR2 YENEEA. This CDR3 is 15 amino acids long. V was shortened by 5 bases and J by 3 bases, with 11 bases between the two germline ends. For the CDR3, the DNA is TGTGCCAGCAGCGTACAGGGTAATGGGGCCAACGTCCTGACTTTC. Its protein product is CASSVQGNGANVLTF.

This sequence joins TRBV13 and TRBJ2-7; 7 nucleotides agree with TRBD2. This CDR3 is built from 15 residues. Trimming removed 4 bases from V and 2 bases from J; junction bases left unmatched: 8. Germline V gene data show CDR1 as PRHDT and CDR2 as FYEKMQ (reference sequence). This CDR3 reads CASSSVGTTAYEQYF. In DNA form, the CDR3 reads TGTGCCAGCAGCTCCGTAGGGACTACCGCCTACGAGCAGTACTTC.

The V and J genes are TRBV19 and TRBJ1-2, with TRBD1 matching over 9 bases. The CDR3 runs to 15 residues. The germline V gene encodes CDR1 LNHDA and CDR2 SQIVND (reference sequence). V lost 3 bases to trimming and J lost 4 bases; unmatched junction nucleotides: 6. CDR3 bases: TGTGCCAGTAGTATCTCGACAGGGGGGATCTATGGCTACACCTTC. Amino acid sequence: CASSISTGGIYGYTF.

V gene TRBV12-3 or TRBV12-4 combines with J gene TRBJ1-5; unclear D gene. With 8 bases removed from V and 7 bases from J, the gap between germline ends came to 15 bases. This CDR3 has 13 amino acids. Written as DNA, the CDR3 is TGTGCCAGCGGGCCGGGGAGTTGGCAGCCCCAGCATTTT. Its translation is CASGPGSWQPQHF.

The gene calls are TRBV3-1 (or the pseudogene TRBV3-2) and TRBJ2-7; possibly TRBD1 for D (6 bases). This CDR3 region has 15 residues. Germline V gives CDR1 LGHDT, CDR2 YNNKEL (reference sequence). The V end lost 8 bases, the J end lost 2 bases, and 19 bases lay between the germline ends. The CDR3 DNA is TGTGCCAGCCGACGAGGGGCCGGGGACACCTACGAGCAGTACTTC. This translates into CASRRGAGDTYEQYF.

This rearrangement joins TRBV12-3 or TRBV12-4 to TRBJ1-2; 9 nucleotides line up with TRBD1. This CDR3 comprises 13 residues. Trimming removed 6 bases from V and 4 bases from J; junction bases left unmatched: 3. The CDR3 sequence: CASRGTGTYGYTF. CDR3 nucleotide sequence: TGTGCCAGCAGAGGGACAGGGACCTATGGCTACACCTTC.

The table lists this clone with a few counts. The CDR3 DNA reads TGTGCCAGCAGCTTCGTTGTAGATTCACCCCTCCACTTT. Residues: CASSFVVDSPLHF. The V gene is TRBV7-8, the J gene TRBJ1-6; no reliable D call. Looked up from germline, CDR1 is SGHVS and CDR2 is FQNEAQ. This CDR3 has 13 residues. Trimming shortened V by 3 bases and J by 8 bases, and 8 bases separated the two germline ends.